The rows below give T cell receptor beta chains drawn from one sample of a study of regulatory T cells in long-lasting Graves disease. TCRdb recomputed calls from the multiplex PCR reads with MiXCR, one row per CDR3 protein. The profile shows about 620,000 distinct CDR3 sequences, 15% to 20% of them singletons. These data were also reused for a study on T cells in Graves' hyperthyroidism and ophthalmopathy.

Source: peripheral blood mononuclear cells (PBMCs), taken at new diagnosis, from a patient treated with antithyroid drugs. The origin of the receptors is a woman aged 30 to 39 with Graves disease. CDR3s include the opening cysteine and the closing phenylalanine or tryptophan. Each record gives: J gene, D gene, V gene, clone size, CDR3 protein, CDR3 DNA. A D gene is named only where the DNA matches it firmly. Rows may omit the clone size; those that give it use once, few, many or a size class.

J gene: TRBJ2-7
D gene: TRBD1
V gene: TRBV2
clone size: many
CDR3 protein: CASSYDRGYEQYF
CDR3 DNA: TGTGCCAGCAGTTACGACAGGGGTTACGAGCAGTACTTC

J gene: TRBJ1-1
D gene: .
V gene: TRBV19
clone size: many
CDR3 protein: CASSMTANTEAFF
CDR3 DNA: TGTGCCAGTAGTATGACGGCGAACACTGAAGCTTTCTTT

J gene: TRBJ1-1
D gene: .
V gene: TRBV2
clone size: many
CDR3 protein: CASSDDGSEAFF
CDR3 DNA: TGTGCCAGCAGTGATGACGGTAGTGAAGCTTTCTTT

J gene: TRBJ1-6
D gene: .
V gene: TRBV5-8
clone size: few
CDR3 protein: CASSLPLSPLHF
CDR3 DNA: TGTGCCAGCAGCTTGCCTCTTTCACCCCTCCACTTT

J gene: TRBJ2-5
D gene: .
V gene: TRBV29-1
clone size: .
CDR3 protein: CSVFEQGIQTQYF
CDR3 DNA: TGCAGCGTCTTCGAACAGGGTATTCAGACCCAGTACTTC

J gene: TRBJ2-7
D gene: .
V gene: TRBV27
clone size: many
CDR3 protein: CASSLAQTYEQYF
CDR3 DNA: TGTGCCAGCAGTTTAGCTCAAACCTACGAGCAGTACTTC

J gene: TRBJ2-7
D gene: .
V gene: TRBV3-1
clone size: many
CDR3 protein: CASSPTQLRGVAYEQYF
CDR3 DNA: TGTGCCAGCAGCCCTACTCAATTGCGCGGGGTTGCCTACGAGCAGTACTTC

J gene: TRBJ2-2
D gene: TRBD2
V gene: TRBV7-7
clone size: few
CDR3 protein: CASGVTTDPGLAGGHTGELFF
CDR3 DNA: TGTGCTAGCGGCGTCACCACCGATCCGGGACTAGCGGGAGGTCACACCGGGGAGCTGTTTTTT

J gene: TRBJ2-5
D gene: .
V gene: TRBV28
clone size: many
CDR3 protein: CASSPGSTKTQYF
CDR3 DNA: TGTGCCAGCAGTCCCGGGAGCACGAAGACCCAGTACTTC

J gene: TRBJ1-1
D gene: .
V gene: TRBV20-1
clone size: many
CDR3 protein: CSARDPSWNTEAFF
CDR3 DNA: TGCAGTGCTAGGGATCCTTCCTGGAACACTGAAGCTTTCTTT

J gene: TRBJ1-5
D gene: .
V gene: TRBV7-9
clone size: .
CDR3 protein: CASSYSSGSNQPQHF
CDR3 DNA: TGTGCCAGCAGCTACTCCTCAGGGAGCAATCAGCCCCAGCATTTT

J gene: TRBJ1-2
D gene: TRBD1
V gene: TRBV5-1
clone size: few
CDR3 protein: CASSSIQGNYGYTF
CDR3 DNA: TGCGCCAGCAGCTCAATACAGGGGAACTATGGCTACACCTTC

J gene: TRBJ2-1
D gene: .
V gene: TRBV9
clone size: few
CDR3 protein: CASSVTSAYNEQFF
CDR3 DNA: TGTGCCAGCAGCGTAACTAGTGCTTACAATGAGCAGTTCTTC

J gene: TRBJ2-2
D gene: TRBD1
V gene: TRBV6-1
clone size: .
CDR3 protein: CASSGETGDTGELFF
CDR3 DNA: TGTGCCAGCAGTGGCGAGACAGGGGACACCGGGGAGCTGTTTTTT

J gene: TRBJ1-4
D gene: .
V gene: TRBV25-1
clone size: few
CDR3 protein: CASTVRGSGNEKLFF
CDR3 DNA: TGTGCCAGTACGGTGAGGGGTAGTGGGAATGAAAAACTGTTTTTT

J gene: TRBJ1-1
D gene: .
V gene: TRBV2
clone size: few
CDR3 protein: CASSGQGGDTEAFF
CDR3 DNA: TGTGCCAGCAGTGGGCAGGGTGGGGACACTGAAGCTTTCTTT

J gene: TRBJ2-1
D gene: TRBD1
V gene: TRBV6-5
clone size: many
CDR3 protein: CASSYRDSYNEQFF
CDR3 DNA: TGTGCCAGCAGTTACCGGGACAGTTACAATGAGCAGTTCTTC